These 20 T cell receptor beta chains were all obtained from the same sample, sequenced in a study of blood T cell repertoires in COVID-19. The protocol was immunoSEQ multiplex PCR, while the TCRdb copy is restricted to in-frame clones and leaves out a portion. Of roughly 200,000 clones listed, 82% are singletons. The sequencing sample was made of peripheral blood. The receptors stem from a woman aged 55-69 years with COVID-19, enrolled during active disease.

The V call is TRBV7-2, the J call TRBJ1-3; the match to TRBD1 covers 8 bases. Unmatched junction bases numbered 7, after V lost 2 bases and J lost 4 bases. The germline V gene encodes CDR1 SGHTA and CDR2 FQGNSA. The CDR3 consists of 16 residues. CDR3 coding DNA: TGTGCCAGCAGCTTACAGGGGGCTTCTTTAGGAAACACCATATATTTT. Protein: CASSLQGASLGNTIYF.

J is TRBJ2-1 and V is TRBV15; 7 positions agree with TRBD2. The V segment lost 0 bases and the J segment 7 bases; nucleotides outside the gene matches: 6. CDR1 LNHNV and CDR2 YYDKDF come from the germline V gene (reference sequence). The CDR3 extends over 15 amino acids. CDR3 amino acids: CATSREPGRVNEQFF. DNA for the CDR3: TGTGCCACCAGCAGAGAGCCGGGGAGGGTTAATGAGCAGTTCTTC.

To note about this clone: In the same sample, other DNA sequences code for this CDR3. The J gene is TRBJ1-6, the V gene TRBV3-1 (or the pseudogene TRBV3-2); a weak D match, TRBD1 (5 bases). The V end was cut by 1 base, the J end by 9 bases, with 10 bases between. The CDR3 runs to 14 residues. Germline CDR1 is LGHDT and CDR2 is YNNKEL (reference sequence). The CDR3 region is CASSQAQGTSPLHF. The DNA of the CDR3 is TGTGCCAGCAGCCAAGCTCAGGGTACTTCACCCCTCCACTTT.

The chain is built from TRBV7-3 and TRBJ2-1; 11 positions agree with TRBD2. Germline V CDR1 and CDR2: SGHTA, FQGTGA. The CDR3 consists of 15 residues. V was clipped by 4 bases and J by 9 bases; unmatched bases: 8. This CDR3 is CASSSTTSGVGEQFF. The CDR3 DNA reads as TGTGCCAGCAGCTCCACGACTAGCGGGGTGGGTGAGCAGTTCTTC. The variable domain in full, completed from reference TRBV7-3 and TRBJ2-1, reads GAGVSQTPSNKVTEKGKYVELRCDPISGHTALYWYRQSLGQGPEFLIYFQGTGAADDSGLPNDRFFAVRPEGSVSTLKIQRTERGDSAVYLCASSSTTSGVGEQFFGPGTRLTVL.

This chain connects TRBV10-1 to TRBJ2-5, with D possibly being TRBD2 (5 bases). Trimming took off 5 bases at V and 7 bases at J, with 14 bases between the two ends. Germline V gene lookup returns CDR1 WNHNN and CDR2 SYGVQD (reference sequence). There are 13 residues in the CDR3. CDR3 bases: TGCGCCAGCAGTTCACAGCTAGGAGGGACCCAGTACTTC. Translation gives CASSSQLGGTQYF.

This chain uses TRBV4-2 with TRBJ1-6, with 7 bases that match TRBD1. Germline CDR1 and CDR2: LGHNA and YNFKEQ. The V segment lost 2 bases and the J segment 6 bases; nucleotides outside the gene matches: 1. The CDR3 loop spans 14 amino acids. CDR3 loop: CASSQNRGNSPLHF. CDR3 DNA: TGTGCCAGCAGCCAAAACAGGGGTAATTCACCCCTCCACTTT.

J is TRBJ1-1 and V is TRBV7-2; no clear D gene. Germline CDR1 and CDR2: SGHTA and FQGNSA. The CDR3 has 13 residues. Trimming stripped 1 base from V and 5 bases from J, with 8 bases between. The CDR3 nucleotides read TGTGCCAGCAGCTTAGACTTCGAGACTGAAGCTTTCTTT. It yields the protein CASSLDFETEAFF.

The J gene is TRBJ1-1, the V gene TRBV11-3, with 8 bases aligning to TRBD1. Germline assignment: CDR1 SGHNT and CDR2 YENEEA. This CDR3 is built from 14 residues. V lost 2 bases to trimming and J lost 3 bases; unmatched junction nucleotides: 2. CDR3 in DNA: TGTGCCAGCAGCTTAACAGGGGGGGACACTGAAGCTTTCTTT. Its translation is CASSLTGGDTEAFF.

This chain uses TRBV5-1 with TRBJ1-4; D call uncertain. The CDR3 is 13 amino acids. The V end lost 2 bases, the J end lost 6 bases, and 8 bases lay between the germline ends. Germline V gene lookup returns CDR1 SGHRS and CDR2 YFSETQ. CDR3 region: CASSFDADEKLFF. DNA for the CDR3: TGCGCCAGCAGCTTTGACGCGGATGAAAAACTGTTTTTT.

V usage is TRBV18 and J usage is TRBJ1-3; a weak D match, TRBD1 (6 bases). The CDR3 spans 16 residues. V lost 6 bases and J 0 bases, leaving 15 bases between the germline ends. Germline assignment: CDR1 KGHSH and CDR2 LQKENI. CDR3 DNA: TGTGCCAGCTCCGAACTCGGCAGGGGCTCTGGAAACACCATATATTTT. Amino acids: CASSELGRGSGNTIYF.

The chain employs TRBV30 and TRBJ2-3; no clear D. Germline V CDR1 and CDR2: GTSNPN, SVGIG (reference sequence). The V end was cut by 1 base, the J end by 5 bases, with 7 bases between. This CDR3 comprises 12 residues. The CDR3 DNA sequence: TGTGCCTGGAGTGCAATGAGAGATACGCAGTATTTT. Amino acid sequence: CAWSAMRDTQYF.

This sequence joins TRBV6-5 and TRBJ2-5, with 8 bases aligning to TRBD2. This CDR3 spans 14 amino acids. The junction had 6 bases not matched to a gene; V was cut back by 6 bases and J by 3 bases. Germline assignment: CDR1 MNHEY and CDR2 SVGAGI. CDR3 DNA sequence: TGTGCCAGCAGCCCGGGACTAGGGAAAGAGACCCAGTACTTC. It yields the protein CASSPGLGKETQYF.

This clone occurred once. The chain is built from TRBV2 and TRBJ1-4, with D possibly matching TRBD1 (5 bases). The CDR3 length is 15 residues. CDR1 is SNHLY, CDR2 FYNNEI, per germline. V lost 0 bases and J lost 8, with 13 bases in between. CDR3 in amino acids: CASSEAGKGSEKLFF. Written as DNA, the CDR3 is TGTGCCAGCAGTGAAGCGGGAAAGGGGTCAGAAAAACTGTTTTTT.

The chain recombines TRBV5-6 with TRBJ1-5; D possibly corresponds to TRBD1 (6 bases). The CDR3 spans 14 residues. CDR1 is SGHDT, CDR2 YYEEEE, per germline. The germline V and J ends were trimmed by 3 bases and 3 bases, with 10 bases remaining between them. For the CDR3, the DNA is TGTGCCAGCAGCTCCCAGGGGTCCAATCAGCCCCAGCATTTT. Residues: CASSSQGSNQPQHF. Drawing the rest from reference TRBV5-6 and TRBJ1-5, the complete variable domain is DAGVTQSPTHLIKTRGQQVTLRCSPKSGHDTVSWYQQALGQGPQFIFQYYEEEERQRGNFPDRFSGHQFPNYSSELNVNALLLGDSALYLCASSSQGSNQPQHFGDGTRLSIL.

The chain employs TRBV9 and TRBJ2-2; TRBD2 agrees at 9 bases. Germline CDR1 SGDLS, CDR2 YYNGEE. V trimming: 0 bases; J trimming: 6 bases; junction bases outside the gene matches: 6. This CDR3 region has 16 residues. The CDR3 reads CASSVVAGGHAGELFF. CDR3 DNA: TGTGCCAGCAGCGTAGTCGCGGGAGGGCACGCCGGGGAGCTGTTTTTT.

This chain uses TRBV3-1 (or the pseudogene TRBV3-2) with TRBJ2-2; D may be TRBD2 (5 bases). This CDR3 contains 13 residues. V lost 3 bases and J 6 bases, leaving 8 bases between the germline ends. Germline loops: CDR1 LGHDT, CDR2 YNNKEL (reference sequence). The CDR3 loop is CASSHLRAGELFF. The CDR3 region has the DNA TGTGCCAGCAGCCATTTGAGGGCCGGGGAGCTGTTTTTT.

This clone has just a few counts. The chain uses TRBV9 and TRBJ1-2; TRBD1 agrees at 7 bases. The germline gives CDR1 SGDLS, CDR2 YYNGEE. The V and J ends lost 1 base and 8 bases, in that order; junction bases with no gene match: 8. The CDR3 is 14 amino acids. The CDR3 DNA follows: TGTGCCAGCAGCGTATTCGAGGGGGCTGCCGGCTACACCTTC. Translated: CASSVFEGAAGYTF.

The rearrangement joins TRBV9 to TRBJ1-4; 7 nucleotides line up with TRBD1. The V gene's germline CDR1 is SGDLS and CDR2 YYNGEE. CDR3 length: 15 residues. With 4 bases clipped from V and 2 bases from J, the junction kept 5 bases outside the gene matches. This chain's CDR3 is CASSPLQGTNEKLFF. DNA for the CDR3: TGTGCCAGCAGCCCCCTACAGGGGACTAATGAAAAACTGTTTTTT.

The CDR3 sequence: CSASKTDDTEAFF. CDR3 nucleotide sequence: TGCAGTGCTAGTAAGACAGACGACACTGAAGCTTTCTTT. The V gene is TRBV20-1, the J gene TRBJ1-1; possible D gene TRBD1, 5 bases. The CDR3 length is 13 residues. Deletions cut 3 bases from V and 3 bases from J, with 11 bases between. Germline V gene sequence: CDR1 DFQATT, CDR2 SNEGSKA (reference sequence).

The CDR3 nucleotides are TGTGCCAGCAGAGTACACAGGGATGAAAAACTGTTTTTT. It translates to CASRVHRDEKLFF. The chain combines TRBV2 with TRBJ1-4; a weak D match, TRBD1 (6 bases). V was shortened by 6 bases and J by 6 bases, with 11 bases between the two germline ends. CDR3 length equals 13 residues. Germline-derived CDR1 and CDR2 are SNHLY and FYNNEI. The variable domain in full, completed from reference TRBV2 and TRBJ1-4, reads EPEVTQTPSHQVTQMGQEVILRCVPISNHLYFYWYRQILGQKVEFLVSFYNNEISEKSEIFDDQFSVERPDGSNFTLKIRSTKLEDSAMYFCASRVHRDEKLFFGSGTQLSVL.